This T cell receptor beta chain was recovered during a study of T-cell memory formation after mild COVID-19. General study results and limits: Several responding clones turned up in pre-infection memory, indicating that cross-reactive memory may have taken part.

MiXCR, run by TCRdb on the 5' RACE reads, gives a single entry per CDR3 protein. The data show 360,000 or so distinct CDR3 sequences, with over 25% seen just once and roughly 14% held by the top ten. This clonotype was observed a few times. Its antigen is currently unknown. Germline V gene data show CDR1 as MNHEY and CDR2 as SMNVEV (reference sequence). The CDR3 sequence is 14 residues long. V gave up 5 bases and J gave up 3 bases, with 14 bases separating them. The sequence came from an adult woman who had mild COVID-19 (a few samples of this study predate the infection). Cell type and time point are not known. This chain uses TRBV27 with TRBJ2-7; tentatively, D is TRBD1 or TRBD2 (5 bases each). The sequenced sample consisted of PBMCs or a T cell subset sorted from them (not recorded which). The CDR3 DNA reads TGTGCCAGCAGTCCGGCCGGGGCCTACTACGAGCAGTACTTC. Residues: CASSPAGAYYEQYF.